A selection of T cell receptor beta chains follows, all from one sample in a study of early T cells in non-severe SARS-CoV-2 infection. One entry per CDR3 protein, called by TCRdb with MiXCR from the 5' RACE reads. The sample consists of about 77,000 distinct CDR3 sequences, around 12% of them appearing once. This material consisted of whole blood, taken at baseline. Receptors were obtained from an adult who was a healthcare worker with PCR-confirmed SARS-CoV-2 infection or an uninfected control (not recorded which). The donor label of this sample is uncertain. The CDR3 runs from the conserved cysteine through the conserved F or W. D genes are given only for firm matches. A clone size is listed for some rows: how often the clone was seen (once, few, many), or a class if it is expanded.

>TRBJ1-3|TRBV7-2|once|NA
TGTGCCAGCAGCTTAAGTCGGGCAGGGCACTCTGGAAACACCATATATTTT
CASSLSRAGHSGNTIYF
>TRBJ2-7|TRBV20-1|NA|TRBD2
TGCAGTGCTAGATCCCAAAGCGGGAGTAGGTACGAGCAGTACTTC
CSARSQSGSRYEQYF
>TRBJ2-5|TRBV7-2|NA|NA
TGTGCCAGCAGCTTATCTTATGGGGGAGAGACCCAGTACTTC
CASSLSYGGETQYF
>TRBJ2-7|TRBV27|NA|NA
TGTGCCAGCAGTTCGGGGATTCCCTACGAGCAGTACTTC
CASSSGIPYEQYF
>TRBJ2-7|TRBV18|NA|TRBD1
TGTGCCAGCTCACCGCCGGGACAGACCTACGAGCAGTACTTC
CASSPPGQTYEQYF
>TRBJ2-1|TRBV7-6|NA|NA
TGTGCCAGCAGCCCAGATGGGGACGAGCAGTTCTTC
CASSPDGDEQFF
>TRBJ1-1|TRBV10-2|many|NA
TGCGCCAGCAGTACAACAGGGTGGAACACTGAAGTTTTCTTT
CASSTTGWNTEVFF
>TRBJ2-7|TRBV20-1|few|TRBD1
TGCAGTGCTAGCTCGGACAGGAGCTACGAGCAGTACTTC
CSASSDRSYEQYF
>TRBJ2-7|TRBV7-2|NA|NA
TGTGCCAGCAGCCGGGGAGTATCCTCCTACGAGCAGTACTTC
CASSRGVSSYEQYF
>TRBJ2-6|TRBV4-3|many|NA
TGCGCCAGCAGCCAAGACACGGTAGGAGCCACCCCCTTCCCCGGGGCCAACGTCCTGACTTTC
CASSQDTVGATPFPGANVLTF
>TRBJ1-1|TRBV4-3|many|NA
TGCGCCAGCAGCCAAGTAGGTAGTACAGGCACTGAAGCTTTCTTT
CASSQVGSTGTEAFF
>TRBJ1-2|TRBV4-1|NA|NA
TGCGCCAGCAGCCACGAAGACTTAAACCATGGCTACACCTTC
CASSHEDLNHGYTF
>TRBJ2-1|TRBV5-1|NA|NA
TGCGCCAGCAGCTTGCTCGACAGCGAGCAGTTCTTC
CASSLLDSEQFF
>TRBJ2-3|TRBV10-3|many|NA
TGTGCCATCAGTGAGGGTCCAGATACGCAGTATTTT
CAISEGPDTQYF
>TRBJ1-1|TRBV2|NA|NA
TGTGCCAGCAGGTCAGGACAGTCCCCAGACACTGAAGCTTTCTTT
CASRSGQSPDTEAFF
>TRBJ1-1|TRBV9|few|TRBD1
TGTGCCAGCAGCGTACAGGGGGCGCAAACTGAAGCTTTCTTT
CASSVQGAQTEAFF
>TRBJ2-3|TRBV5-6|few|NA
TGTGCCAGCAGCCACTACGGGTGGTGGGCGATCTACAATACGCAGTATTTT
CASSHYGWWAIYNTQYF
>TRBJ2-7|TRBV12-3/TRBV12-4|many|NA
TGTGCCAGCAGTATCGGACGGTACTACGAGCAGTACTTC
CASSIGRYYEQYF
>TRBJ2-7|TRBV5-1|few|TRBD1
TGCGCCAGCAGCTTGGCGCAGGGGGCGGGAGAGCAGTACTTC
CASSLAQGAGEQYF
>TRBJ2-6|TRBV6-1|NA|TRBD2
TGTGCCTATGCGGGGGGCCCTCCTCTCTTTCGGGCCAACGTCCTGACTTTC
CAYAGGPPLFRANVLTF
>TRBJ2-2|TRBV12-3/TRBV12-4|NA|NA
TGTGCCAGCCTCCCCAACACCGGGGAGCTGTTTTTT
CASLPNTGELFF
>TRBJ2-1|TRBV5-1|few|NA
TGCGCCAGCGGGCTCGAGGTAACCTACAATGAGCAGTTCTTC
CASGLEVTYNEQFF
>TRBJ1-1|TRBV30|few|NA
TGTGCCTGGAGTGAAAGGGAGTCGGCTTTCTTT
CAWSERESAFF
>TRBJ2-1|TRBV6-1|NA|NA
TGTGCCAGCACAGGGGAAAATAAGTTCTTC
CASTGENKFF